These 10 T cell receptor beta chains came from one sample sequenced in a study of blood T cells in healthy people across ages. It was with a sample-barcoded 5' primer and a J-beta primer mix that a second PCR of about 7 to 12 cycles was run. TCRdb re-called the 5' RACE reads through MiXCR, storing one row per CDR3 protein. The data contain roughly 730,000 distinct CDR3 sequences, more than 50% of them singletons. The material sequenced was blood. These receptors all come from a man aged 40-49 years in good health.

This clonotype has just a few counts. The rearrangement links TRBV4-1 to TRBJ2-4; 7 bases line up with TRBD1. The CDR3 sequence is 16 residues long. From germline, CDR1 is MGHRA and CDR2 YSYEKL. J lost 1 base, V lost 2 bases, and 5 bases had no gene match. This chain's CDR3 is CASSQPMTGAKNIQYF. CDR3 nucleotides: TGCGCCAGCAGCCAACCGATGACAGGGGCCAAAAACATTCAGTACTTC.

In DNA, the CDR3 is TGCAGCGTTGACCCCGGGACAGGGACCTATGGCTACACCTTC. Residues: CSVDPGTGTYGYTF. J is TRBJ1-2 and V is TRBV29-1, with TRBD1 matching 9 bases. The CDR3 loop spans 14 amino acids. The germline V gene has CDR1 SQVTM and CDR2 ANQGSEA. Unmatched junction bases numbered 6, after V lost 3 bases and J lost 4 bases. Full variable domain (rest looked up from reference TRBV29-1 and TRBJ1-2): SAVISQKPSRDICQRGTSLTIQCQVDSQVTMMFWYRQQPGQSLTLIATANQGSEATYESGFVIDKFPISRPNLTFSTLTVSNMSPEDSSIYLCSVDPGTGTYGYTFGSGTRLTVV.

The chain uses TRBV27 and TRBJ2-7; D may be TRBD2 (5 bases). The V gene's germline CDR1 is MNHEY and CDR2 SMNVEV (reference sequence). V shed 2 bases and J shed 3 bases, with 14 bases lying between them. The CDR3 length is 15 residues. CDR3: CASSLGGRQHYEQYF. DNA for the CDR3: TGTGCCAGCAGTTTAGGCGGGCGGCAGCACTACGAGCAGTACTTC.

Relative to its sample, this clonotype is medium-sized. The chain recombines TRBV6-4 with TRBJ2-3, with 10 bases aligning to TRBD2. V lost 6 bases and J lost 2; bases outside the gene matches: 5. The CDR3 loop spans 15 amino acids. The V gene's germline CDR1 is MRHNA and CDR2 SNTAGT. CDR3 nucleotide sequence: TGTGCCAGCAGCCCTGGGACTAGCGACACAGATACGCAGTATTTT. Protein product: CASSPGTSDTDTQYF.

The chain links TRBV11-2 to TRBJ1-4; D is ambiguous. Germline V gene data show CDR1 as SGHAT and CDR2 as FQNNGV. The CDR3 is 15 residues long. V was pared by 5 bases and J by 3 bases, with 13 bases between. The CDR3 sequence is CASSGIGEANEKLFF. As DNA, the CDR3 is TGTGCCAGCAGCGGGATTGGGGAGGCTAATGAAAAACTGTTTTTT. Full variable domain (outside the CDR3, taken from reference TRBV11-2 and TRBJ1-4): EAGVAQSPRYKIIEKRQSVAFWCNPISGHATLYWYQQILGQGPKLLIQFQNNGVVDDSQLPKDRFSAERLKGVDSTLKIQPAKLEDSAVYLCASSGIGEANEKLFFGSGTQLSVL.

V and J are TRBV27 and TRBJ2-7; D possibly matches TRBD1 or TRBD2 (5 bases each). Germline V CDR1 and CDR2: MNHEY, SMNVEV (reference sequence). The V gene lost 3 bases and the J gene lost 3 bases, with 12 bases spanning the gap. CDR3 length: 14 amino acids. The CDR3 bases are TGTGCCAGCAGTTTCAATACGGGACGCTACGAGCAGTACTTC. Amino acid sequence: CASSFNTGRYEQYF.

This clonotype has a handful of counts. The chain employs TRBV28 and TRBJ2-5, with TRBD1 identical over 9 bases. The CDR3 totals 16 residues. Germline V gene data show CDR1 as MDHEN and CDR2 as SYDVKM. J gave up 3 bases and V 6 bases, and 11 bases lay outside the gene matches. The CDR3 region has the DNA TGTGCCAGCAGCGATACCACAGGGGGCCCTGAAGAGACCCAGTACTTC. It codes for CASSDTTGGPEETQYF.

The chain's CDR3 is CASSESGQGYEKLFF. The CDR3 region has the DNA TGTGCCAGCAGTGAATCGGGACAGGGGTATGAAAAACTGTTTTTT. This rearrangement joins TRBV2 to TRBJ1-4; 10 nucleotides match TRBD1. Per germline, CDR1 SNHLY and CDR2 FYNNEI. With V trimmed by 2 bases and J by 6 bases, 3 bases remained unmatched. This CDR3 is built from 15 residues.

This clonotype was recorded a few times. J is TRBJ1-4 and V is TRBV7-6; no clear D. V dropped 1 base and J dropped 5 bases, with 11 bases sitting between them. The CDR3 contains 15 residues. From germline, CDR1 is SGHVS and CDR2 FNYEAQ. The CDR3 DNA is TGTGCCAGCAGCTTAGTCACAAACCGAAATGAAAAACTGTTTTTT. Encoded protein: CASSLVTNRNEKLFF.

This clonotype was seen more than once but under ten times. The J gene is TRBJ1-5, the V gene TRBV4-3; 8 bases align to TRBD1. J lost 1 base, V lost 1 base, and 12 bases had no gene match. The CDR3 totals 19 residues. Germline V gives CDR1 LGHNA, CDR2 YSLEER. The CDR3 region is CASSQARQGPEGSNQPQHF. CDR3 sequence (DNA): TGCGCCAGCAGCCAAGCGAGACAGGGGCCAGAGGGCAGCAATCAGCCCCAGCATTTT.